These T cell receptor beta chains were read from a single sample in a study of blood T cell repertoires in COVID-19. Using immunoSEQ multiplex PCR, the repertoire was profiled, and TCRdb retains in-frame clones only, with some absent. The data contain about 73,000 clones, 80% to 90% of them singletons. The material sequenced was peripheral blood. Source of these receptors: a man older than 75 with acute or convalescent COVID-19. Each CDR3 is given with its conserved first and last residue. The D gene is left open where the match is weak. Not all rows give a size; the values are once, few, many and, for expanded clones, a class.

clone_size	v_call	j_call	d_call	cdr3_nt	cdr3_aa
-	TRBV7-9	TRBJ2-3	-	TGTGCCAGCAGTCCTACACCTGGGGCCAGGGCAGATACGCAGTATTTT	CASSPTPGARADTQYF
once	TRBV6-5	TRBJ1-1	TRBD1	TGTGCCAGCAGACACCGGACAGGGGCATCTGAAGCTTTCTTT	CASRHRTGASEAFF
few	TRBV6-5	TRBJ2-2	TRBD1	TGTGCCAGCAGGATGGACAGGGGTACCACCGGGGAGCTGTTTTTT	CASRMDRGTTGELFF
-	TRBV2	TRBJ2-5	TRBD2	TGTGCCAGCACTATCCTGGGCGGCGGGAGAGAGACCCAGTACTTC	CASTILGGGRETQYF
-	TRBV4-1	TRBJ1-1	TRBD1	TGCGCCAGCAGCCAATTGCCGGGACAGGGATACACTGAAGCTTTCTTT	CASSQLPGQGYTEAFF
-	TRBV13	TRBJ2-5	-	TGTGCCAGCAGCTCGGGCGGGTTCCCCTCAGGGGCCCAGTACTTC	CASSSGGFPSGAQYF
-	TRBV2	TRBJ1-1	-	TGTGCCAGCACCGAATCCCGAGGAAGGTTAATGAACACTGAAGCTTTCTTT	CASTESRGRLMNTEAFF
-	TRBV20-1	TRBJ2-3	TRBD2	TGCAGTGCCAGTCGTGGCGGGGGGAGCACAGATACGCAGTATTTT	CSASRGGGSTDTQYF
once	TRBV5-5	TRBJ2-1	TRBD1	TGTGCCAGCAGATCGGGACAGGGGTCTTGGAATGAGCAGTTCTTC	CASRSGQGSWNEQFF
-	TRBV18	TRBJ2-2	TRBD2	TGTGCCAGCTCAACCCTAGCGGGGACGAACACCGGGGAGCTGTTTTTT	CASSTLAGTNTGELFF
-	TRBV12-5	TRBJ2-1	-	TGTGCTAGTGGTTTGATAGAAGGGGGTGAGCAGTTCTTC	CASGLIEGGEQFF
-	TRBV7-8	TRBJ2-7	TRBD2	TGTGCCAGCAGGCCGACTAGCGGGAGCTACGAGCAGTACTTC	CASRPTSGSYEQYF
once	TRBV27	TRBJ2-7	TRBD2	TGTGCCAGCGGGACTAGCGGGGGTGGGGGAGAGCAGTACTTC	CASGTSGGGGEQYF
few	TRBV18	TRBJ1-1	-	TGTGCCAGCTCACCCAGGGACACTGAAGCTTTCTTT	CASSPRDTEAFF
few	TRBV27	TRBJ2-7	-	TGTGCCAGCAGGGGGCTAGCGTTTCCCTACGAGCAGTACTTC	CASRGLAFPYEQYF
-	TRBV18	TRBJ1-5	-	TGTGCCAGCTCACCGACCACAGTTCTTCAGCCCCAGCATTTT	CASSPTTVLQPQHF
-	TRBV5-6	TRBJ2-7	TRBD2	TGTGCCAGCAGCTTGCCTAGCGGGAATATTTACGAGCAGTACTTC	CASSLPSGNIYEQYF
-	TRBV7-2	TRBJ1-6	-	TGTGCCAGCAGCTTAATTGTGGCGGGTTATAATTCACCCCTCCACTTT	CASSLIVAGYNSPLHF
-	TRBV29-1	TRBJ1-1	TRBD1	TGCAGCGTTGAAAAGACAGGGGCCGAGGCTTTCTTT	CSVEKTGAEAFF
-	TRBV4-2	TRBJ2-5	TRBD2	TGTGCCAGCAGCCAAGATCTACTAGCGGGGGGGGAGACCCAGTACTTC	CASSQDLLAGGETQYF
-	TRBV25-1	TRBJ2-1	-	TGTGCCAGCAGTCCCCCCCAGATTGTATCGAACGAGCAGTTCTTC	CASSPPQIVSNEQFF
-	TRBV9	TRBJ2-1	-	TGTGCCAGCAGCCTCTCCCCGGGGAGTGAGCAGTTCTTC	CASSLSPGSEQFF
-	TRBV7-9	TRBJ1-2	-	TGTGCCAGCAGCTTTCCCGGGGGGAATGGCTACACCTTC	CASSFPGGNGYTF
-	TRBV7-3	TRBJ2-1	TRBD2	TGTGCCAGCAGCTGGTGGGAGGGACCGAATGAGCAGTTCTTC	CASSWWEGPNEQFF